This TCR beta chain was observed in a study of vaccination effects on CD4 cells after COVID-19. About this clone: Its antigen is still unknown.

CDR3 size: 14 residues. V shed 5 bases and J shed 8 bases, with 18 bases lying between them. Germline V CDR1 and CDR2: SEHNR, FQNEAQ (reference sequence). Produced via immunoSEQ multiplex PCR; TCRdb's table is partial and in-frame only. The sample holds tens of thousands of clones; around three quarters are singletons and the top ten take 0.9% to 1%. Peptide-pool stimulation followed by sequencing identified expanded antigen-specific CD4+ clonotypes in the ViraFEST assay. Cultured cells yielded isolated CD4+ T cells after more than nine days. Participants got two doses of BNT162b2 or mRNA-1273 vaccine.

Sample: CD4+ T cells from PBMCs cultured with HCoV-OC43 spike peptides, taken after COVID-19 vaccination. Subset defined: HCoV-OC43 spike overlapping peptide pool stimulation. This receptor was taken from a human donor who received a COVID-19 vaccine. J is TRBJ1-2 and V is TRBV7-9; D ambiguous. CDR3 sequence: CASSQDTQLGGYTF. As DNA, the CDR3 is TGTGCCAGCAGCCAAGACACTCAACTAGGAGGCTACACCTTC.